Detailed here is one TCR beta chain. Only a few counts were recorded for this clone. Its target antigen remains unknown. The record has no base qualities; no much larger clone is one base away. The record originates from a study of blood T cell repertoires in COVID-19 (dated by TCRdb to 2020 to 2022). Looking at the study overall: Samples from collaborators originated in the United States, Italy and Spain and spanned both the acute and convalescent phases of COVID-19. The material from the prospective study consisted of cDNA or gDNA derived from T cells, B-cell-depleted T cells, or PBMCs. Deeply sampled blood TCRbeta repertoires from subjects exposed to, actively infected with, or recovered from COVID-19 were included in the dataset. A freely available public database, intended as a resource for researchers studying the immune response to SARS-CoV-2, is where the repertoires were released. The samples were drawn from the first 160 participants of the ongoing ImmuneRACE study and from some 1,300 subjects provided by 6 global collaborators. Sample metadata almost always included a de-identified subject ID, COVID-19 status, age in years and sex. Where available, HLA class I and class II types were obtained from metadata supplied by the sample provider rather than from assay-based typing. General conclusions and limits of the study: The quantity of clinical and demographic metadata differed by source and by participant and was supplied without curation.

TCRbeta CDR3 regions were amplified from genomic DNA using the immunoSEQ Assay, a bias-controlled multiplex PCR. Concerning the study's data processing: The number of nucleated cells in each sample was estimated from the amplification of reference gene primers within the assay. To quantify the absolute abundance of each unique TCRbeta CDR3 rearrangement, sequence reads were collapsed and filtered. For each sample, productive Simpson clonality was calculated as the square root of Simpson's diversity index over productive rearrangements. TCRdb carries this immuneACCESS record with in-frame sequences only. Its versions omit some clonotypes, under half of them owing to an unresolved V gene in the studies checked, with the rest unexplained. The DNA gave D and trimming, while V, J and clone size come from that table. The sample table contains hundreds of thousands of clones; only one count was recorded for around 87% of them. The biggest ten clones account for over 1.2% of the sample.

From the germline V gene, CDR1 is SGHDN and CDR2 is FVKESK. Trimming at the junction amounts to 11 bases on V and 9 bases on J, and the germline ends lie 14 bases apart. The cysteine opens and the phenylalanine closes a CDR3 of 12 amino acids. Only CDR3 DNA is held: 36 bases, read in frame from base 1. Samples from volunteer blood donors who had recovered from COVID-19 were contributed by a second Seattle source. Whole blood was collected in K2EDTA tubes by collaborating institutions according to the institutions' own protocols. For TCRbeta analysis, collaborators shipped samples as frozen whole blood, isolated PBMCs, or DNA extracted from either of those sample types.

The material sequenced was peripheral blood. Recombination linked TRBV14 to TRBJ1-6; D gene: possibly TRBD1, on 6 matching bases. The receptor was isolated from a woman between 40 and 50 years old who had recovered from COVID-19. The DNA reads as follows: TGTGCCGACTCAGGGGCGACTTCACCCCTCCACTTT. It codes for CADSGATSPLHF.